A single sample gave rise to the 7 T cell receptor beta chains below, sequenced in a study of OX40 agonist ivuxolimab in advanced cancers. Method: immunoSEQ multiplex PCR; TCRdb's copy keeps in-frame clones and lacks some. This sample has 35,000 to 45,000 clones, with around 83% found just once. Here the sequenced sample was CD4+ or CD8+ T cells sorted from blood, taken in a trial of the OX40 agonist ivuxolimab. The receptors come from an adult with an advanced solid tumor such as melanoma, head and neck, liver or kidney cancer.

The CDR3 here is CASSLLDMDRLGYGYTF. Written as DNA, the CDR3 is TGTGCCAGCAGCTTACTCGATATGGACCGTCTAGGCTATGGCTACACCTTC. The rearrangement links TRBV7-2 to TRBJ1-2; D call uncertain. This CDR3 spans 17 amino acids. Trimming took 2 bases from V and 4 from J, leaving 20 bases between them. Germline CDR1 is SGHTA and CDR2 is FQGNSA.

With respect to this clone: At the DNA level, this CDR3 is encoded by other sequences in the same sample as well. The chain uses TRBV7-3 and TRBJ1-1, with D uncertain. V lost 5 bases to trimming and J lost 1 base, with 8 bases between them. This CDR3 spans 13 amino acids. Per the germline V gene, CDR1 is SGHTA and CDR2 is FQGTGA. The CDR3 sequence: CASSQDRNTEAFF. The CDR3 DNA reads TGTGCCAGCAGCCAAGATCGGAACACTGAAGCTTTCTTT.

Concerning this clone itself: At one end, the junction sequence differs from germline, possibly due to a read error. This CDR3 is CASSQGMTGRNEQFF. The DNA of the CDR3 is TGCGCCAGCAGTCAAGGGATGACGGGGAGGAATGAGCAGTTCTTC. This chain links TRBV4-3 with TRBJ2-1, with D perhaps TRBD2 (6 bases). The CDR3 covers 15 residues. Germline V lookup: CDR1 LGHNA, CDR2 YSLEER.

Concerning this clone itself: Other DNA sequences in this sample translate to the same CDR3. The CDR3 region is CASSADYEQYF. The CDR3 DNA is TGTGCCAGCAGCGCCGACTACGAGCAGTACTTC. The chain combines TRBV7-2 with TRBJ2-7; no definite D call. The CDR3 runs 11 residues. Trimming pared 5 bases from V and 3 bases from J, leaving 5 bases between. In germline, CDR1 is SGHTA, CDR2 FQGNSA.

The V call is TRBV28, the J call TRBJ2-5, with TRBD1 as a possible D gene (5 bases). With 5 bases removed from V and 2 bases from J, the gap between germline ends came to 15 bases. In germline, CDR1 is MDHEN, CDR2 SYDVKM. The CDR3 has 15 residues. The DNA of the CDR3 is TGTGCCAGCAGTCCCAGGACACATTCTCAAGAGACCCAGTACTTC. This gives the protein CASSPRTHSQETQYF.

The chain's CDR3 is CASSQALPVMETDTQYF. In DNA, the CDR3 is TGCGCCAGCAGCCAGGCCCTCCCGGTTATGGAAACAGATACGCAGTATTTT. The rearrangement uses TRBV4-3 and TRBJ2-3; D is unclear. Germline V lookup: CDR1 LGHNA, CDR2 YSLEER. The CDR3 runs 17 residues. V was clipped by 3 bases and J by 3 bases, with 19 bases between them.

The rearrangement joins TRBV27 to TRBJ2-2; possibly TRBD1 or TRBD2 for D (5 bases each). Trimming removed 6 bases at V and 4 bases at J, with 12 bases between. The CDR3 is made up of 14 amino acids. Germline-derived CDR1 and CDR2 are MNHEY and SMNVEV (reference sequence). The CDR3 DNA follows: TGTGCCAGCAGGGTTGGGGCGGGCACCGGGGAGCTGTTTTTT. This translates into CASRVGAGTGELFF.